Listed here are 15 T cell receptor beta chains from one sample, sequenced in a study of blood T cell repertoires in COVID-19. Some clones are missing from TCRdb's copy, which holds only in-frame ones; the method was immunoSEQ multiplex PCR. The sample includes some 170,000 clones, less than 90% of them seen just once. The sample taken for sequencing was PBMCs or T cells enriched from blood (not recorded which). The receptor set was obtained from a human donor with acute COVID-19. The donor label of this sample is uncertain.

As DNA, the CDR3 is TGTGCCAGCAGCTTCAAAATGGGGAGCCACACTGAAGCTTTCTTT. Translated, it gives CASSFKMGSHTEAFF. This chain connects TRBV13 to TRBJ1-1, with unresolved D. In germline, CDR1 is PRHDT, CDR2 FYEKMQ (reference sequence). V lost 3 bases and J 3 bases, leaving 14 bases between the germline ends. This CDR3 is built from 15 residues.

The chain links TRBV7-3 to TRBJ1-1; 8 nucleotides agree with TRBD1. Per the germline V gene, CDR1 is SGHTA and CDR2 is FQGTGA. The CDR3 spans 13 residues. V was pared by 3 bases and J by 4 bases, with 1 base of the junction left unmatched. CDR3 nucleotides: TGTGCCAGCAGCTTCGGACAGGGCACTGAAGCTTTCTTT. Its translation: CASSFGQGTEAFF.

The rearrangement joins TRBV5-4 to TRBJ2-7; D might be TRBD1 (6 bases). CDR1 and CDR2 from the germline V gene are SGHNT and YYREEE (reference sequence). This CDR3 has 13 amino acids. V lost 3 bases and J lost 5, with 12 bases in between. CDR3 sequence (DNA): TGTGCCAGCAGCTCGAACAGGGTCCACGAGCAGTACTTC. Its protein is CASSSNRVHEQYF. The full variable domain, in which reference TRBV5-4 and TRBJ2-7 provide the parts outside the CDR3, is ETGVTQSPTHLIKTRGQQVTLRCSSQSGHNTVSWYQQALGQGPQFIFQYYREEENGRGNFPPRFSGLQFPNYSSELNVNALELDDSALYLCASSSNRVHEQYFGPGTRLTVT.

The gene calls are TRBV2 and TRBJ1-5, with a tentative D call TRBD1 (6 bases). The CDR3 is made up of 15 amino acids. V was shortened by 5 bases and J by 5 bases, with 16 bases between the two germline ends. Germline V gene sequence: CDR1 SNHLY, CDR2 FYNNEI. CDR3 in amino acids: CASSFGRTVDQPQHF. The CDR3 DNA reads TGTGCCAGCAGTTTTGGACGGACAGTGGATCAGCCCCAGCATTTT.

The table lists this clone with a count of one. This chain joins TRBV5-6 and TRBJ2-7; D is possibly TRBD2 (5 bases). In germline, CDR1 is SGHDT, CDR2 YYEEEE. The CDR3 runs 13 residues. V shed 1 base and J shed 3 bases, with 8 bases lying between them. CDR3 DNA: TGTGCCAGCAGCTTGATAGAGGGCTACGAGCAGTACTTC. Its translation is CASSLIEGYEQYF.

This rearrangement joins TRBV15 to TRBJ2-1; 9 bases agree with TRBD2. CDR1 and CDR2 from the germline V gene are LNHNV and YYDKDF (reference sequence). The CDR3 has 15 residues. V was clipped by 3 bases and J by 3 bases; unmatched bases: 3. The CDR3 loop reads CATSSLAGDYNEQFF. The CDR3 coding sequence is TGTGCCACCAGCAGCTTAGCGGGGGACTACAATGAGCAGTTCTTC.

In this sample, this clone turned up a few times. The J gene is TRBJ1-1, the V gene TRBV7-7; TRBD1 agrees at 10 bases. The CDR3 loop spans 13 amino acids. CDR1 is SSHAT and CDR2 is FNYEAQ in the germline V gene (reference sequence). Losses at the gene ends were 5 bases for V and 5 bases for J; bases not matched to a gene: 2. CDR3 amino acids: CASSTGQGTEAFF. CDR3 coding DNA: TGTGCCAGCAGCACGGGACAGGGGACTGAAGCTTTCTTT. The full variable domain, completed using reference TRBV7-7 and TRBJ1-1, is GAGVSQSPRYKVTKRGQDVTLRCDPISSHATLYWYQQALGQGPEFLTYFNYEAQPDKSGLPSDRFSAERPEGSISTLTIQRTEQRDSAMYRCASSTGQGTEAFFGQGTRLTVV.

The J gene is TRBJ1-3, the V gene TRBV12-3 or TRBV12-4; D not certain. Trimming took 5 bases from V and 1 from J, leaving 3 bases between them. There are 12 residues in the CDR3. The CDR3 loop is CASSLSGNTIYF. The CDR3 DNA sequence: TGTGCCAGCAGTCTATCTGGAAACACCATATATTTT.

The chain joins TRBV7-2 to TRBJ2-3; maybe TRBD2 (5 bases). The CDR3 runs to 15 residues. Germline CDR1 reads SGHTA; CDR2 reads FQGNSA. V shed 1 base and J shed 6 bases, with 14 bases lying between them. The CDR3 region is CASSLEGAERDTQYF. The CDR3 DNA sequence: TGTGCCAGCAGCTTAGAGGGAGCCGAGAGGGATACGCAGTATTTT.

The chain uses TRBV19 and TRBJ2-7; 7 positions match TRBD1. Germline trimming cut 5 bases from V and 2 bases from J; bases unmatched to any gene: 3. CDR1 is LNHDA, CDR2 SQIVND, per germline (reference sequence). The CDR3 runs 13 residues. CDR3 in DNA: TGTGCCAGTAGTCATGGGACAGCCTACGAGCAGTACTTC. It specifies CASSHGTAYEQYF.

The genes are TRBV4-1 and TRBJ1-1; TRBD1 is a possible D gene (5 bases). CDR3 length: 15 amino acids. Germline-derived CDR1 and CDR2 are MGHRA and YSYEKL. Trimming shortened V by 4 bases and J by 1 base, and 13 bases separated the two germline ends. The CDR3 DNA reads TGCGCCAGCAGCCCGGACACAGCCCCGAACACTGAAGCTTTCTTT. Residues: CASSPDTAPNTEAFF.

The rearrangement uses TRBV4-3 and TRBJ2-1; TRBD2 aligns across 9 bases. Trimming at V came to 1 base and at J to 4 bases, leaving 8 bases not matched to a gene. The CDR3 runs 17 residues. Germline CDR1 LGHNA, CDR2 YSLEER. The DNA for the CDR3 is TGCGCCAGCAGCCAAGCTCACCCTAGCGGGGTATACAATGAGCAGTTCTTC. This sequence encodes CASSQAHPSGVYNEQFF.

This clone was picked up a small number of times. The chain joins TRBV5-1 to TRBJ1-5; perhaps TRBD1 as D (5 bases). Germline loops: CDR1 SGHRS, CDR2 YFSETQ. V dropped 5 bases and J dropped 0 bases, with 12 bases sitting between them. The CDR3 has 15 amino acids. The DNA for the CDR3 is TGCGCCAGCAGACTGGACATATTTAGCAATCAGCCCCAGCATTTT. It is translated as CASRLDIFSNQPQHF.

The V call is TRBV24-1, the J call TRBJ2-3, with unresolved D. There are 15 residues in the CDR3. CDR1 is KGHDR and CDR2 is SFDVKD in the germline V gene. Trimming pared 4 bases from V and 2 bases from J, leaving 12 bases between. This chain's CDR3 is CATSEKAIYTDTQYF. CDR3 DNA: TGTGCCACCAGTGAAAAAGCCATATACACAGATACGCAGTATTTT.

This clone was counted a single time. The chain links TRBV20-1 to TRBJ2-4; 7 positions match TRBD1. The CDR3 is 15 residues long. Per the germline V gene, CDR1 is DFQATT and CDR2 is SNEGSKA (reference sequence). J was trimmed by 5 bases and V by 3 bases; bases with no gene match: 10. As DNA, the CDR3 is TGCAGTGCTAGTGGGACAGTCGGGTCCCAAAACATTCAGTACTTC. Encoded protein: CSASGTVGSQNIQYF.